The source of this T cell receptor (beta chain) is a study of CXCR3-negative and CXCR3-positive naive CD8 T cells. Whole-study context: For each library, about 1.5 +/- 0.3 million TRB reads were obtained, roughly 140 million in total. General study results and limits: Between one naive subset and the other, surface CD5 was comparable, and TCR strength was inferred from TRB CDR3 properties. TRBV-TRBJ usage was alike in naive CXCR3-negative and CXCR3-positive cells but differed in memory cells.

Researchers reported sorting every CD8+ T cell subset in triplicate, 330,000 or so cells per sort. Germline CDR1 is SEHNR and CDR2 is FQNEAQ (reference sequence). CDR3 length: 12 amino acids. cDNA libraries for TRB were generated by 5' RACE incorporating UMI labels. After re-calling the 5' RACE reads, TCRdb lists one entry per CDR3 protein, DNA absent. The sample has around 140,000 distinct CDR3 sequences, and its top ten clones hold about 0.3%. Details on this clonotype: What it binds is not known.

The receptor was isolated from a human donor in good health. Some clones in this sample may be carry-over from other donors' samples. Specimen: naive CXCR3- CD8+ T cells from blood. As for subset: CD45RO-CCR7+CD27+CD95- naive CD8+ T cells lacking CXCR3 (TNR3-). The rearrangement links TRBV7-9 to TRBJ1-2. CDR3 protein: CASSLAGYGYTF.